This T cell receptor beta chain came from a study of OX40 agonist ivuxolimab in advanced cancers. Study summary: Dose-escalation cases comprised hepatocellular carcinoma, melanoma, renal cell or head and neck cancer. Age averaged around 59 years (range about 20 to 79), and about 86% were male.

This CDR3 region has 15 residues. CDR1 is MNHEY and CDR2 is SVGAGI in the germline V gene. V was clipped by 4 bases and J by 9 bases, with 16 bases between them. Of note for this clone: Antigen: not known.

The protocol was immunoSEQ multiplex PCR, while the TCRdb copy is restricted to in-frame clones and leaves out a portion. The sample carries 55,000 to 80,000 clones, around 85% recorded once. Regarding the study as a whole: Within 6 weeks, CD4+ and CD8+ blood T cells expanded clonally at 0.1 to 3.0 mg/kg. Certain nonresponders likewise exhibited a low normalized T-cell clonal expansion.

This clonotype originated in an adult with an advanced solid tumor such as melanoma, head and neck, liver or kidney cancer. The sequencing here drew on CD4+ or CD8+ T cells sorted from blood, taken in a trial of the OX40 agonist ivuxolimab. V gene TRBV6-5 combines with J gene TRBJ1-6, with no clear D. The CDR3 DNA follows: TGTGCCAGCAGTTCTTCAAACAGCGGACGTTCACCCCTCCACTTT. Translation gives CASSSSNSGRSPLHF.